This T cell receptor beta chain was sequenced in a study of shared clonotypes between healthy human individuals. Study summary: Three CD4 naive, three CD4 memory, two CD8 naive and one CD8 memory plate were used per donor. Study results and limitations: Clonotype sharing across donors was expected to vary with sequencing depth. Naive CD4 clonotypes overlapped across a handful of donors at roughly 4.5%.

Per the original methods: Filtering differed because ImmunoSEQ produced junction-only sequences that carried no quality scores. Sequencing used immunoSEQ multiplex PCR; TCRdb keeps in-frame clones, though not all of them. The V and J calls and the clone size are those of that table, but D and trimming were determined from the DNA. The repertoire consists of roughly 680,000 clones, with just under 75% occurring once and the leading ten covering over 1.5%. As for this clone: Its antigen is undetermined.

V was shortened by 4 bases and J by 6 bases, with 15 bases between the two germline ends. Germline assignment: CDR1 SGHAT and CDR2 FQNNGV. The CDR3 has 14 residues. The clonotype originates from a woman under 40 in good health. Sequences were obtained from memory CD4+ T cells sorted from blood. Subset indicated: CD45RA-negative fraction. The gene calls are TRBV11-2 and TRBJ1-2; weak D call: TRBD1 (5 bases). CDR3 bases: TGTGCCAGCAGCTCCTACCAGGGATTTAATGGCTACACCTTC. It is translated as CASSSYQGFNGYTF.